This T cell receptor beta chain was captured by sequencing in a study of blood T cell repertoires in COVID-19. The overall study: The United States, Italy and Spain provided the acute and convalescent COVID-19 samples. From T cells, B-cell-depleted T cells, or PBMCs came the material, which was cDNA or gDNA.

The CDR3 loop spans 14 amino acids. V shed 5 bases and J 5 bases; nucleotides not matched to a gene: 6. CDR1 is SGHTA, CDR2 FQGTGA, per germline. In the source study's methods: Reference gene primer amplification gave nucleated cell count estimates. Using immunoSEQ multiplex PCR, the repertoire was profiled, and TCRdb retains in-frame clones only, with some absent. D and trimming were read from the DNA, whereas the V and J calls and clone size are those reported in that table. The table includes hundreds of thousands of clones, roughly 86% detected once. The chain uses TRBV7-3 and TRBJ2-7; 10 bases fit TRBD1. The sample consisted of peripheral blood. This receptor was identified in a woman aged 60-70 years who had recovered from COVID-19. DNA for the CDR3: TGTGCCAGCAGCCCCCGGGACAGGGGCCACGAGCAGTACTTC. Residues: CASSPRDRGHEQYF.